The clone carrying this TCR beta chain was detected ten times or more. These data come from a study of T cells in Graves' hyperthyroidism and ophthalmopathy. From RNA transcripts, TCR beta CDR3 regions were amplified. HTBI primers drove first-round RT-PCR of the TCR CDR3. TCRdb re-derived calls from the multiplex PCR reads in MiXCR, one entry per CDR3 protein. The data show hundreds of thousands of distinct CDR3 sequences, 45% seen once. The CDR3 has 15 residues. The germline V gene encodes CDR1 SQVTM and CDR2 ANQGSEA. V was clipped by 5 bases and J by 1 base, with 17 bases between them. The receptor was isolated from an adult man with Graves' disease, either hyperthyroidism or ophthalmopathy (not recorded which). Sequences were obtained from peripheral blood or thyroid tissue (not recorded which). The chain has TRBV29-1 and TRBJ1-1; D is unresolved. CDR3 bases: TGCAGCGTTTATACGGACGGGGTAGAGAACACTGAAGCTTTCTTT. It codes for CSVYTDGVENTEAFF.